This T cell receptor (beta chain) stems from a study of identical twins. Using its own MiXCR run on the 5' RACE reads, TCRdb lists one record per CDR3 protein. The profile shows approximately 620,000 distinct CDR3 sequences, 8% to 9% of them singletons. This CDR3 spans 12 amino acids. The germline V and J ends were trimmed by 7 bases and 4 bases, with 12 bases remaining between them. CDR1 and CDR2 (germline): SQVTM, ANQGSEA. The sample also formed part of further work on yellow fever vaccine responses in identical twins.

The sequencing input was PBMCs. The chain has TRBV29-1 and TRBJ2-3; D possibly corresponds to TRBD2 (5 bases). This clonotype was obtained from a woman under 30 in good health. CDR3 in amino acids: CSGGPTSDTQYF. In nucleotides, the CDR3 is TGCAGCGGAGGGCCGACCTCAGATACGCAGTATTTT.